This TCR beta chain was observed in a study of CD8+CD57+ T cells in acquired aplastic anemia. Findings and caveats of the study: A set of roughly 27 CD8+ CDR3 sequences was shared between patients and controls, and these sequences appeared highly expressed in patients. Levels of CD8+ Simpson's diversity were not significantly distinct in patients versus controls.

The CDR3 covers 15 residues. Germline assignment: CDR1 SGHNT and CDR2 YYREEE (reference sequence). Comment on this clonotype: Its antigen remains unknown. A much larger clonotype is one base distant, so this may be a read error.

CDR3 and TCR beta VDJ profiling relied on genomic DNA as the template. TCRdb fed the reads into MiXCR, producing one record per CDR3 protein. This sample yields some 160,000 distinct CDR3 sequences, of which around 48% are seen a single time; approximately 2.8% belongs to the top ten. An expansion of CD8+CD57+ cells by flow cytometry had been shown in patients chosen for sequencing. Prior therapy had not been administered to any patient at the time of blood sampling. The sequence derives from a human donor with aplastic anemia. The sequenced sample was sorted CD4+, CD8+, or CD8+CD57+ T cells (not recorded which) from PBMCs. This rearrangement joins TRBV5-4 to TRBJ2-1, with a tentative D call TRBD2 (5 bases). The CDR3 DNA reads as TGTGCCAGCAGCTTCGGAGGACTCTCCTACAATGAGCAGCTCTTC. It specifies CASSFGGLSYNEQLF.